These T cell receptor beta chains were read from a single sample in a study of early T cells in non-severe SARS-CoV-2 infection. TCRdb independently ran MiXCR on the 5' RACE reads; one entry per CDR3 protein. The repertoire consists of just under 65,000 distinct CDR3 sequences, with approximately 8.8% occurring once and the leading ten covering roughly an eighth. Sequenced material: whole blood, taken at baseline. These receptors were obtained from an adult who was a healthcare worker with PCR-confirmed SARS-CoV-2 infection or an uninfected control (not recorded which). The CDR3 runs from the conserved cysteine through the conserved F or W. A D gene is named only where the DNA matches it firmly.

V gene	D gene	J gene	CDR3 protein
TRBV29-1	TRBD2	TRBJ2-1	CSVEDRAGAADEQFF
TRBV20-1	.	TRBJ2-3	CSATTPSSGTDTQYF
TRBV10-3	TRBD2	TRBJ2-1	CASGLAGAHEQFF
TRBV23-1	.	TRBJ2-3	CASSQIPRDPTDTQYF
TRBV2	.	TRBJ1-1	CASTPDTPNTEAFF
TRBV7-9	.	TRBJ1-4	CASSVQGSTNEKLFF
TRBV20-1	.	TRBJ1-4	CSAWRGNEKLFF
TRBV7-2	.	TRBJ2-1	CASRWGQGDSYNEQFF
TRBV3-1	TRBD1	TRBJ1-4	CASSQDGTGNEKLFF
TRBV6-2/TRBV6-3	.	TRBJ1-1	CASSYYRQSNTEAFF
TRBV10-3	TRBD2	TRBJ2-1	CAISYGLAGGIMATFF
TRBV12-3/TRBV12-4	.	TRBJ1-1	CASSLTGTVEAFF
TRBV7-2	.	TRBJ1-4	CASSSNRVATNEKLFF
TRBV7-7	.	TRBJ2-5	CASRTGLGHQYF
TRBV7-9	.	TRBJ2-2	CASSPPGFREAGELFF
TRBV5-1	TRBD1	TRBJ2-2	CASSTLPGQGVPTGELFF
TRBV2	TRBD1	TRBJ1-3	CASREQGAFGNTIYF
TRBV6-1	TRBD2	TRBJ2-7	CASRSGGAAPYQQYF
TRBV20-1	.	TRBJ2-2	CSARDSRDPAGELFF
TRBV7-9	.	TRBJ2-3	CASSLGDAQYF
TRBV7-2	.	TRBJ1-5	CASSRSNQPQHF
TRBV27	TRBD2	TRBJ2-1	CASKGTSGRNEQFF
TRBV7-2	.	TRBJ2-1	CASSPRWRAAYNEQFF
TRBV14	TRBD2	TRBJ2-1	CASSYGLAGVPTLFF
TRBV11-2	.	TRBJ1-2	CASESRANYGYTF
TRBV9	TRBD2	TRBJ2-2	CASSLPAGTSGDSTGELFF
TRBV27	.	TRBJ2-1	CASRGWGGHEQFF
TRBV4-1	TRBD1	TRBJ1-6	CASRSTTGGESPLHF
TRBV20-1	TRBD1	TRBJ2-5	CSARVRGRETQYF
TRBV20-1	TRBD2	TRBJ2-7	CSATPLAGGTYEQYF
TRBV5-4	.	TRBJ1-2	CASSLDSNYGYTF
TRBV29-1	.	TRBJ2-7	CSVDYGTASYEQYF
TRBV24-1	TRBD1	TRBJ2-3	CATSDTGGWIDTQYF